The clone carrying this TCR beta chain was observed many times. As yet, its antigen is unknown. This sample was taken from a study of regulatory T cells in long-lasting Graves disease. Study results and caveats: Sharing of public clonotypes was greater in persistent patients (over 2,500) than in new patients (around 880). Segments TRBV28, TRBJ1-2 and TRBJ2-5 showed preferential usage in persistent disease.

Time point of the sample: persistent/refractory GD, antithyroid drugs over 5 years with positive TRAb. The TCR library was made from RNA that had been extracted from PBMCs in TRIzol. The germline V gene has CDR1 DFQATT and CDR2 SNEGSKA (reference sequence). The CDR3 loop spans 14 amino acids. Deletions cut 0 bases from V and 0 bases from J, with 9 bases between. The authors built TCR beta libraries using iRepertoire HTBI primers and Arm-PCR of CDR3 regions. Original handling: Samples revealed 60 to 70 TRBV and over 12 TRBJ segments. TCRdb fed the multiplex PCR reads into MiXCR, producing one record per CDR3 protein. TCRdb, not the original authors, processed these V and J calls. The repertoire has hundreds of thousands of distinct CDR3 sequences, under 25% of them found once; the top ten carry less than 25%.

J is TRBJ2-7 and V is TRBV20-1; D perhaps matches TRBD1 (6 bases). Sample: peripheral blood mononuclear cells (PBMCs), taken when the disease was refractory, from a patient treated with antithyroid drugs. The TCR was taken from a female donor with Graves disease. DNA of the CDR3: TGCAGTGCTAGAGATCCCAGGGGCTCCTACGAGCAGTACTTC. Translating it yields CSARDPRGSYEQYF.